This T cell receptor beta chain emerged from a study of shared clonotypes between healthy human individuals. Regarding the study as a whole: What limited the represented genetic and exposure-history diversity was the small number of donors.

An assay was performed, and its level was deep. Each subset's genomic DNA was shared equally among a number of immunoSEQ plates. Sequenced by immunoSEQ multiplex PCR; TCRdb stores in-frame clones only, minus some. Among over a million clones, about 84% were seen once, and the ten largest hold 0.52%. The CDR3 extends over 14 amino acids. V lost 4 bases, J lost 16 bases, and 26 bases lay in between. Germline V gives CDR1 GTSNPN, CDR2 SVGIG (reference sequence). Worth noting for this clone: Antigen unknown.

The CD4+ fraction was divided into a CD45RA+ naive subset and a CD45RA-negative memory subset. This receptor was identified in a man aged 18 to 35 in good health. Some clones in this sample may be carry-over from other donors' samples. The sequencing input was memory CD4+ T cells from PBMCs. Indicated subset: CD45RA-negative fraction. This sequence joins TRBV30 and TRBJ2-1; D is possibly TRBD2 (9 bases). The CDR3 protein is CAWTGGGIAGELFF. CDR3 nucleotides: TGTGCCTGGACAGGGGGCGGGATAGCGGGAGAGCTTTTCTTC. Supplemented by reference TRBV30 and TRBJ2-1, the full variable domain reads SQTIHQWPATLVQPVGSPLSLECTVEGTSNPNLYWYRQAAGRGLQLLFYSVGIGQISSEVPQNLSASRPQDRQFILSSKKLLLSDSGFYLCAWTGGGIAGELFFGPGTRLTVL.